A single sample is the source of the 31 T cell receptor beta chains below, sequenced in a study of CD4+ T cells in melanoma. The protocol was immunoSEQ multiplex PCR, while the TCRdb copy is restricted to in-frame clones and leaves out a portion. The sample has some 13,000 clones; approximately 70% are singletons. Sequencing used cells from a culture (not recorded whether cultured in vitro). The receptors were sampled from a human donor with melanoma.

As for this clone: The junction departs from germline at one end; a sequencing error may be responsible. The chain carries TRBV2 and TRBJ2-7; no clear D gene. Germline loops: CDR1 SNHLY, CDR2 FYNNEI. The CDR3 contains 15 residues. The CDR3, as DNA: TGTGCCAGCAGTGAAGCGCTTCGGCTCTCCCACGAGCAGTACTTC. Amino acid sequence: CASSEALRLSHEQYF.

The V gene is TRBV11-2, the J gene TRBJ2-3, with TRBD1 identical over 11 bases. Germline trimming cut 3 bases from V and 3 bases from J; bases unmatched to any gene: 2. There are 15 residues in the CDR3. Germline V gives CDR1 SGHAT, CDR2 FQNNGV. CDR3 sequence: CASSFGQGATDTQYF. The CDR3, as DNA: TGTGCCAGCAGCTTTGGACAGGGGGCTACAGATACGCAGTATTTT.

This clone was picked up a small number of times. The chain joins TRBV2 to TRBJ2-1; TRBD1 might be the D (5 bases). The length of the CDR3 is 13 residues. V lost 6 bases, J lost 8 bases, and 14 bases lay in between. Germline values: CDR1 SNHLY, CDR2 FYNNEI. CDR3 nucleotides: TGTGCCAGCAGAGGGGCCGTCGTCGATGAGCAGTTCTTC. Amino acid sequence: CASRGAVVDEQFF.

The chain has TRBV18 and TRBJ1-1, with D possibly being TRBD1 (5 bases). Trimming shortened V by 8 bases and J by 3 bases, and 16 bases separated the two germline ends. The CDR3 has 14 residues. In germline, CDR1 is KGHSH, CDR2 LQKENI. The CDR3 sequence is CASTPYGADTEAFF. The CDR3 DNA is TGTGCCAGCACCCCGTATGGGGCGGACACTGAAGCTTTCTTT.

This chain joins TRBV2 and TRBJ1-2; no firm D call. The CDR3 is 14 residues long. Trimming pared 5 bases from V and 0 bases from J, leaving 10 bases between. Germline V gives CDR1 SNHLY, CDR2 FYNNEI. The CDR3 protein is CASSRKGANYGYTF. The CDR3 region has the DNA TGTGCCAGCAGTAGAAAGGGAGCTAACTATGGCTACACCTTC. The variable domain in full, with the rest retrieved from reference TRBV2 and TRBJ1-2, is EPEVTQTPSHQVTQMGQEVILRCVPISNHLYFYWYRQILGQKVEFLVSFYNNEISEKSEIFDDQFSVERPDGSNFTLKIRSTKLEDSAMYFCASSRKGANYGYTFGSGTRLTVV.

This chain joins TRBV6-5 and TRBJ2-3, with TRBD1 matching 11 bases. The length of the CDR3 is 15 residues. The V gene end was trimmed by 6 bases and the J gene end by 5 bases; junction bases not matched to a gene: 7. Germline values: CDR1 MNHEY, CDR2 SVGAGI. The CDR3 loop is CASSPDRGRGDTQYF. CDR3 nucleotide sequence: TGTGCCAGCAGCCCGGACAGGGGGCGAGGAGATACGCAGTATTTT.

The sample holds a few counts of this clone. This chain links TRBV19 with TRBJ2-7, with TRBD1 identical over 10 bases. V dropped 6 bases and J dropped 0; count of bases not matched to a gene: 11. The CDR3 runs 17 residues. Germline V lookup: CDR1 LNHDA, CDR2 SQIVND (reference sequence). The CDR3 loop is CASSRDRGSWGSYEQYF. As DNA, the CDR3 is TGTGCCAGTAGCAGGGACAGGGGTTCCTGGGGCTCCTACGAGCAGTACTTC. Together with reference TRBV19 and TRBJ2-7, the CDR3 gives the full variable domain: DGGITQSPKYLFRKEGQNVTLSCEQNLNHDAMYWYRQDPGQGLRLIYYSQIVNDFQKGDIAEGYSVSREKKESFPLTVTSAQKNPTAFYLCASSRDRGSWGSYEQYFGPGTRLTVT.

The chain is built from TRBV7-6 and TRBJ2-5, with 9 bases that match TRBD2. Trimming removed 5 bases from V and 5 bases from J; junction bases left unmatched: 9. The germline CDR1 and CDR2 sequences are SGHVS and FNYEAQ. The CDR3 consists of 15 residues. As DNA, the CDR3 is TGTGCCAGCAGCCAGTTGGCGGGGGGGTGGGAGACCCAGTACTTC. This translates into CASSQLAGGWETQYF.

This clone turned up a few times. The gene calls are TRBV4-1 and TRBJ2-7, with D perhaps matching TRBD1 or TRBD2 (5 bases each). Germline V CDR1 and CDR2: MGHRA, YSYEKL. V was trimmed by 1 base and J by 7 bases, leaving 17 bases between them. This CDR3 spans 15 amino acids. CDR3 nucleotides: TGCGCCAGCAGCCAAGTCGGGACGGGATTGAGGGAGCAGTACTTC. As protein: CASSQVGTGLREQYF.

This sequence joins TRBV6-5 and TRBJ1-4; weak D call: TRBD1 (5 bases). Looked up from germline, CDR1 is MNHEY and CDR2 is SVGAGI. The CDR3 loop spans 15 amino acids. V lost 6 bases to trimming and J lost 5 bases, with 16 bases between them. Here the CDR3 reads CASSPREGSNEKLFF. CDR3 DNA sequence: TGTGCCAGCAGCCCCCGGGAGGGGAGCAATGAAAAACTGTTTTTT.

This rearrangement joins TRBV6-5 to TRBJ2-1; TRBD1 matches at 9 bases. Germline trimming cut 2 bases from V and 5 bases from J; bases unmatched to any gene: 4. The CDR3 is 15 amino acids. CDR1 and CDR2 from the germline V gene are MNHEY and SVGAGI. The CDR3: CASSYTGTGNNEQFF. The DNA of the CDR3 is TGTGCCAGCAGTTACACCGGGACAGGGAACAATGAGCAGTTCTTC.

The chain links TRBV2 to TRBJ2-7; 10 bases map to TRBD1. CDR1 and CDR2 from the germline V gene are SNHLY and FYNNEI. Trimming removed 8 bases from V and 4 bases from J; junction bases left unmatched: 8. The CDR3 spans 14 residues. CDR3 nucleotides: TGTGCCAGCGTCCGGGACAGGGGCTTATACGAGCAGTACTTC. Amino acids: CASVRDRGLYEQYF.

This clone was detected only a few times. This chain connects TRBV2 to TRBJ1-6; TRBD1 agrees at 8 bases. Germline V gives CDR1 SNHLY, CDR2 FYNNEI. V lost 7 bases, J lost 10 bases, and 6 bases stayed unmatched. The CDR3 sequence is 13 residues long. CDR3 nucleotides: TGTGCCAGCAATCAGGACAGGGACTCACCCCTCCACTTT. Encoded protein: CASNQDRDSPLHF.

This rearrangement joins TRBV6-6 to TRBJ1-5; perhaps TRBD1 as D (6 bases). CDR1 MNHNY and CDR2 SVGAGI come from the germline V gene (reference sequence). Deletions cut 2 bases from V and 7 bases from J, with 12 bases between. The CDR3 is 14 residues long. Here the CDR3 DNA reads TGTGCCAGCAGTTACGGGGGGCAGGGACAGCCCCAGCATTTT. This encodes CASSYGGQGQPQHF.

The chain is built from TRBV4-2 and TRBJ2-3; TRBD2 matches at 11 bases. V was clipped by 1 base and J by 4 bases; unmatched bases: 4. There are 16 residues in the CDR3. The germline gives CDR1 LGHNA, CDR2 YNFKEQ. As DNA, the CDR3 is TGTGCCAGCAGCCAAGTCTTAGCGGGGGGGCCAGATACGCAGTATTTT. This encodes CASSQVLAGGPDTQYF.

By share, this clone ranks as medium-sized. The chain carries TRBV7-8 and TRBJ1-5; D is uncertain. Trimming removed 0 bases from V and 7 bases from J, with 4 bases in between. The CDR3 is 12 residues long. Germline V gene data show CDR1 as SGHVS and CDR2 as FQNEAQ. The CDR3 DNA is TGTGCCAGCAGCTTAGCAGGACAGCCCCAGCATTTT. This encodes CASSLAGQPQHF.

This clone came up once. The chain couples TRBV19 to TRBJ1-5; D gene uncertain. This CDR3 spans 14 amino acids. CDR1 is LNHDA, CDR2 SQIVND, per germline (reference sequence). The V end was cut by 10 bases, the J end by 6 bases, with 19 bases between. CDR3: CATRKAISSQPQHF. In DNA form, the CDR3 reads TGTGCCACCCGGAAGGCAATTAGTAGTCAGCCCCAGCATTTT.

V gene TRBV12-5 combines with J gene TRBJ2-2, with TRBD2 as a possible D gene (5 bases). From germline, CDR1 is LGHNT and CDR2 FRNRAP. The CDR3 is made up of 16 amino acids. V dropped 0 bases and J dropped 5 bases, with 13 bases sitting between them. The DNA of the CDR3 is TGTGCTAGTGGTTTGGTACGGGGTTTGGGAACCGGGGAGCTGTTTTTT. Its protein product is CASGLVRGLGTGELFF.

The chain couples TRBV6-1 to TRBJ2-3, with 7 positions matching TRBD2. Germline CDR1 reads MNHNS; CDR2 reads SASEGT. V dropped 4 bases and J dropped 3; count of bases not matched to a gene: 10. The CDR3 is 16 amino acids. The CDR3 nucleotides are TGTGCCAGCAGTGCTGTCCCGGGACTAAAGACAGATACGCAGTATTTT. Amino acids: CASSAVPGLKTDTQYF.

This clone is medium-sized (0.01 to 0.1%) within its sample. J is TRBJ2-3 and V is TRBV6-5; tentatively, D is TRBD1 or TRBD2 (5 bases each). From germline, CDR1 is MNHEY and CDR2 SVGAGI. Trimming stripped 5 bases from V and 0 bases from J, with 12 bases between. The CDR3 has 15 residues. The CDR3 spells CASSRQLASTDTQYF. DNA of the CDR3: TGTGCCAGCAGTCGACAGCTAGCTAGCACAGATACGCAGTATTTT.

The CDR3 DNA follows: TGCAGCGTTGGACAGACAACCTACGAGCAGTACTTC. Protein sequence: CSVGQTTYEQYF. The V and J genes are TRBV29-1 and TRBJ2-7, with D possibly TRBD1 on 5 matching bases. The V gene's germline CDR1 is SQVTM and CDR2 ANQGSEA. The V end was cut by 4 bases, the J end by 2 bases, with 9 bases between. This CDR3 has 12 amino acids.

The chain carries TRBV7-2 and TRBJ2-5; TRBD2 aligns across 11 bases. Per the germline V gene, CDR1 is SGHTA and CDR2 is FQGNSA. After removal of 6 bases from V and 4 bases from J, the junction contained 10 bases not matched to a gene. CDR3 length: 16 residues. CDR3 nucleotide sequence: TGTGCCAGCAGTCACTTTTGGCTAGCGGGGGGAGAGACCCAGTACTTC. Protein: CASSHFWLAGGETQYF.

The chain employs TRBV6-5 and TRBJ1-2; tentative D call: TRBD1 (6 bases). Trimming removed 6 bases from V and 2 bases from J, with 16 bases in between. The length of the CDR3 is 15 residues. Germline-derived CDR1 and CDR2 are MNHEY and SVGAGI. CDR3 loop: CASSQEGGRNYGYTF. The CDR3 coding sequence is TGTGCCAGCAGCCAGGAGGGGGGCAGAAACTATGGCTACACCTTC.

V and J are TRBV9 and TRBJ2-2, with 8 bases that match TRBD1. The CDR3 has 16 amino acids. The V and J ends lost 3 bases and 6 bases, in that order; junction bases with no gene match: 10. Germline V gene data show CDR1 as SGDLS and CDR2 as YYNGEE. The CDR3 sequence is CASSASSQGAPGELFF. CDR3 DNA sequence: TGTGCCAGCAGCGCCAGTAGCCAGGGGGCCCCCGGGGAGCTGTTTTTT.

Only a few counts were recorded for this clone. Written as DNA, the CDR3 is TGTGCCAGCAGCTTGGCCTTTGTAGGGGGCTCTGGAAACACCATATATTTT. Protein: CASSLAFVGGSGNTIYF. The V call is TRBV5-8, the J call TRBJ1-3; perhaps TRBD1 as D (6 bases). The V gene lost 0 bases and the J gene lost 0 bases, with 13 bases spanning the gap. Germline V gene lookup returns CDR1 SGHTS and CDR2 YDEGEE. This CDR3 has 17 amino acids. Variable domain in full (rest from reference TRBV5-8 and TRBJ1-3): EAGVTQSPTHLIKTRGQQATLRCSPISGHTSVYWYQQALGLGLQFLLWYDEGEERNRGNFPPRFSGRQFPNYSSELNVNALELEDSALYLCASSLAFVGGSGNTIYFGEGSWLTVV.

This chain joins TRBV6-6 and TRBJ2-1; D gene ambiguous. Trimming shortened V by 2 bases and J by 7 bases, and 6 bases separated the two germline ends. The CDR3 is 12 residues long. Germline CDR1 and CDR2: MNHNY and SVGAGI (reference sequence). CDR3 in amino acids: CASSYARNEQFF. The CDR3 DNA follows: TGTGCCAGCAGTTACGCACGAAATGAGCAGTTCTTC.

This chain joins TRBV29-1 and TRBJ1-5; TRBD1 is a possible D gene (5 bases). This CDR3 contains 13 residues. V was pared by 6 bases and J by 0 bases, with 9 bases between. Per germline, CDR1 SQVTM and CDR2 ANQGSEA. CDR3 sequence: CSVGGDSNQPQHF. The DNA for the CDR3 is TGCAGCGTGGGGGGGGATAGCAATCAGCCCCAGCATTTT. The full variable domain, completed using reference TRBV29-1 and TRBJ1-5, is SAVISQKPSRDICQRGTSLTIQCQVDSQVTMMFWYRQQPGQSLTLIATANQGSEATYESGFVIDKFPISRPNLTFSTLTVSNMSPEDSSIYLCSVGGDSNQPQHFGDGTRLSIL.

The V and J genes are TRBV6-1 and TRBJ2-7; unclear D gene. Trimming stripped 6 bases from V and 6 bases from J, with 15 bases between. The CDR3 length is 13 residues. Per the germline V gene, CDR1 is MNHNS and CDR2 is SASEGT. CDR3 sequence reads: CASSRQTMREQYF. CDR3 sequence (DNA): TGTGCCAGCAGCCGGCAGACGATGCGCGAGCAGTACTTC.

The chain uses TRBV5-1 and TRBJ2-3; D remains ambiguous. The CDR3 is 15 amino acids. V was pared by 2 bases and J by 4 bases, with 14 bases between. Germline assignment: CDR1 SGHRS and CDR2 YFSETQ. The CDR3 region is CASSFGHLRADTQYF. The DNA for the CDR3 is TGCGCCAGCAGCTTCGGCCACCTTAGAGCAGATACGCAGTATTTT.

This chain connects TRBV18 to TRBJ1-2; D call uncertain. CDR3 length: 14 amino acids. Trimming pared 0 bases from V and 4 bases from J, leaving 9 bases between. The germline gives CDR1 KGHSH, CDR2 LQKENI. CDR3 DNA sequence: TGTGCCAGCTCACCACCGGTAATCGGCTATGGCTACACCTTC. Encoded protein: CASSPPVIGYGYTF.

The V and J genes are TRBV10-1 and TRBJ2-3; TRBD2 agrees at 7 bases. The germline CDR1 and CDR2 sequences are WNHNN and SYGVQD (reference sequence). The CDR3 sequence is 16 residues long. Trimming removed 5 bases from V and 0 bases from J; junction bases left unmatched: 8. CDR3 sequence (DNA): TGCGCCAGCAGTCGCGGACTAGTTGCTAGCACAGATACGCAGTATTTT. It encodes CASSRGLVASTDTQYF.